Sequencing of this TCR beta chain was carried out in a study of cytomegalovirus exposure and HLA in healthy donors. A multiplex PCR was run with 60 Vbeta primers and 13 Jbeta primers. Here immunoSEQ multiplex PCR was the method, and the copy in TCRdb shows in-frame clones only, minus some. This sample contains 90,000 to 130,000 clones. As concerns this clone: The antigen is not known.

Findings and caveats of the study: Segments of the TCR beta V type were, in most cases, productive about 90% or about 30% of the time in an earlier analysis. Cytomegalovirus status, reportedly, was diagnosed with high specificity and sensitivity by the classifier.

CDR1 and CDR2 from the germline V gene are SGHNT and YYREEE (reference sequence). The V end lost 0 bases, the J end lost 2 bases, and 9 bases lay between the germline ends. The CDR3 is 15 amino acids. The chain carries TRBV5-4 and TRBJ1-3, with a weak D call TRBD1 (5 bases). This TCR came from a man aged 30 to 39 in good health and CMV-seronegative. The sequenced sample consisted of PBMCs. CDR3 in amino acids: CASSLGGTAGNTIYF. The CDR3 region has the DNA TGTGCCAGCAGCTTGGGCGGGACGGCTGGAAACACCATATATTTT.